The rows below give T cell receptor beta chains drawn from one sample of a study of T cell responses to AZD1222 COVID-19 vaccine. Sequenced by immunoSEQ multiplex PCR; TCRdb stores in-frame clones only, minus some. Among 100,000 to 130,000 clones listed, roughly 90% were seen once. The sample here was peripheral blood, taken on day 0 of AZD1222 vaccination. These receptors originate from an adult in good health. Both conserved end residues are part of each CDR3.

TRBJ2-7 | TRBV18 | CASSPGPGGTYEQYF
TRBJ1-2 | TRBV6-2/TRBV6-3 | CASSYDRAKIYGYTF
TRBJ1-2 | TRBV4-1 | CASSQDYGPEGVYGYTF
TRBJ1-4 | TRBV7-9 | CASSFPGLDEKLFF
TRBJ2-1 | TRBV6-2/TRBV6-3 | CASSYSRGGGNNEQFF
TRBJ1-2 | TRBV29-1 | CSVFQEWGVPPSF
TRBJ2-4 | TRBV7-2 | CASSLVLGEGFLAKNIQYF
TRBJ2-7 | TRBV19 | CASSSGERDF
TRBJ1-2 | TRBV6-5 | CASSPGLSQGGYTF
TRBJ2-1 | TRBV19 | CASLNPYNEQFF
TRBJ2-7 | TRBV27 | CASSSQWTRQYF
TRBJ2-7 | TRBV19 | CASSMLRDRAYEQYF
TRBJ1-1 | TRBV19 | CASSINRGTEAFF
TRBJ2-1 | TRBV9 | CASSRLAGGYSYNEQFF
TRBJ1-1 | TRBV3-1/TRBV3-2 | CASSPGTGGDTEAFF
TRBJ2-2 | TRBV28 | CASSLRDRQTGELFF
TRBJ1-1 | TRBV3-1/TRBV3-2 | CASSPSPVGSTEAFF
TRBJ1-2 | TRBV5-4 | CASSPDRDNGYTF
TRBJ1-2 | TRBV5-4 | CASSLGTRQGYGYTF
TRBJ1-4 | TRBV30 | CAWSFSGLSTNEKLFF
TRBJ1-1 | TRBV29-1 | CSGSRTQRGEAFF
TRBJ2-7 | TRBV12-3/TRBV12-4 | CASSGDRLEQYF
TRBJ2-5 | TRBV9 | CASSVAPRDRGETQYF
TRBJ2-5 | TRBV30 | CAWMGPRSGRGETQYF
TRBJ1-2 | TRBV25-1 | CASSPGQNYGYTF
TRBJ2-1 | TRBV15 | CATSRGGTGDEQFF
TRBJ2-3 | TRBV7-3 | CASSLPADNRSTDTQYF